The rows below give T cell receptor beta chains drawn from one sample of a study of human T cells and chemical hapten exposure. Via MiXCR, TCRdb re-called the RACE reads, giving one row per CDR3 protein. The table has more than 150,000 distinct CDR3 sequences, approximately 26% seen once; the top ten hold approximately 2.3%. Material: whole blood, obtained in connection with sensitization to the hapten diphenylcyclopropenone (DPC). Receptors were obtained from a woman aged 40 to 50 with alopecia areata. Some clones in this sample may be carry-over from other donors' samples. Both conserved end residues are part of each CDR3. A D gene is named only where the DNA matches it firmly. Only part of the rows carry a size: once, few, many, or a class if the clone is expanded.

clone_size d_call j_call v_call cdr3_nt cdr3_aa
few NA TRBJ2-7 TRBV25-1 TGTGCCAGCAGTCGTGACGGTACCTACGAGCAGTACTTC CASSRDGTYEQYF
NA NA TRBJ1-5 TRBV29-1 TGCAGCGCCATCCCCGGGGGGGGACAGCCCCAGCATTTT CSAIPGGGQPQHF
NA TRBD2 TRBJ2-1 TRBV20-1 TGCAGTGCCCGCGGACTAGCGGGAGGCATTGAGCAGTTCTTC CSARGLAGGIEQFF
many NA TRBJ2-5 TRBV7-2 TGTGCCAGCAGCTTAACCCGTCAAGAGACCCAGTACTTC CASSLTRQETQYF
NA TRBD1 TRBJ1-5 TRBV18 TGTGTCAGCTCACCGGGACAGGGTTTTCAGCCCCAGCATTTT CVSSPGQGFQPQHF
NA TRBD2 TRBJ2-5 TRBV5-1 TGCGCCAGCAGTAAGGGGCAGCGGGAGGCGGCCCAGTACTTC CASSKGQREAAQYF
NA NA TRBJ1-1 TRBV28 TGTGCCAGCAGTTTAGGCTTCACGAACACTGAAGCTTTCTTT CASSLGFTNTEAFF
NA TRBD2 TRBJ2-7 TRBV25-1 TGTGCCAGCACAGGGGGGGGGACTAGCGGTCCTACCTACGAGCAGTACTTC CASTGGGTSGPTYEQYF
few NA TRBJ1-1 TRBV5-1 TGCGCCAGCAGCTTCGAGAGTCGGACTGAAGCTTTCTTT CASSFESRTEAFF
NA NA TRBJ2-1 TRBV3-1 TGTGCCAGCAGAGGCTGGAACAATGAGCAGTTCTTC CASRGWNNEQFF
NA NA TRBJ2-5 TRBV11-2 TGTGCCAGCAGCTTAGACCATATCCAAGAGACCCAGTACTTC CASSLDHIQETQYF
NA NA TRBJ1-2 TRBV7-9 TGTGCCAGCAGCTACTTGACAGGAGGCAGGCCCTTC CASSYLTGGRPF
few TRBD1 TRBJ2-7 TRBV20-1 TGCAGTGCTATACAGACAGGGGGCAGGAACGAGCAGTACTTC CSAIQTGGRNEQYF
few NA TRBJ1-3 TRBV6-5 TGTGCCAGTGGTTCTACAGCTTCTGGAAACACCATATATTTT CASGSTASGNTIYF
NA NA TRBJ1-1 TRBV6-5 TGTGCCAGCAGTTACTCGTGGCCGAACACTGAAGCTTTCTTT CASSYSWPNTEAFF
few NA TRBJ2-1 TRBV28 TGTGCCAGCAGTCACGGCTCACGATTATACAATGAGCAGTTCTTC CASSHGSRLYNEQFF
NA NA TRBJ1-1 TRBV12-3/TRBV12-4 TGTGCCAGCAGTTTAGATCTTGAAGCTTTCTTT CASSLDLEAFF
few NA TRBJ1-5 TRBV4-1 TGCGCCAGCAGCCAAGAGAGCAGGGCCACGGATCAGCCCCAGCATTTT CASSQESRATDQPQHF
few NA TRBJ1-4 TRBV7-2 TGTGCCAGCAGCTTGTACAGGGAGTCCAATGAAAAACTGTTTTTT CASSLYRESNEKLFF
NA NA TRBJ2-5 TRBV29-1 TGCAGCGTTGAAGTGCCAGGGGAGACCCAGTACTTC CSVEVPGETQYF
NA NA TRBJ2-1 TRBV6-2/TRBV6-3 TGTGCCAGCAGTCTTCTACAGTACAATGAGCAGTTCTTC CASSLLQYNEQFF
NA NA TRBJ2-7 TRBV6-2/TRBV6-3 TGTGCCAGCAGTTGGGGAGGCTACGAGCAGTACTTC CASSWGGYEQYF
NA NA TRBJ2-7 TRBV27 TGTGCCAGCAGTCTTTCAGGGTTGAGTGCCTACGAGCAGTACTTC CASSLSGLSAYEQYF
NA NA TRBJ2-7 TRBV27 TGTGCCAGCAGTTTATCGTACAGGGGAGGCGAGCAGTACTTC CASSLSYRGGEQYF